This T cell receptor beta chain was recorded in a study of blood T cells in healthy people across ages. This clonotype has ten or more counts. Then a second PCR, running about 7 to 11 cycles, was carried out with a sample-barcoded 5' primer and a J-beta primer mix. The authors tagged each cDNA molecule using a template-switch adaptor with 12 random nucleotides. A minimum of 2.5 million CDR3-containing paired-end reads was obtained for each sample. TCRdb used MiXCR to reprocess the 5' RACE reads, holding one entry per CDR3 protein. The repertoire includes 780,000 or so distinct CDR3 sequences, approximately 53% of them detected once, and 41% sits in the top ten. This CDR3 is built from 12 residues. Deletions cut 7 bases from V and 0 bases from J, with 7 bases between. Germline V CDR1 and CDR2: DFQATT, SNEGSKA (reference sequence).

The source of this sequence is a man aged 80 or over in good health. V gene TRBV20-1 combines with J gene TRBJ2-4; no reliable D call. The sequenced material came from blood. This chain's CDR3 is CSVGLAKNIQYF. CDR3 in DNA: TGCAGTGTTGGGCTAGCCAAAAACATTCAGTACTTC.